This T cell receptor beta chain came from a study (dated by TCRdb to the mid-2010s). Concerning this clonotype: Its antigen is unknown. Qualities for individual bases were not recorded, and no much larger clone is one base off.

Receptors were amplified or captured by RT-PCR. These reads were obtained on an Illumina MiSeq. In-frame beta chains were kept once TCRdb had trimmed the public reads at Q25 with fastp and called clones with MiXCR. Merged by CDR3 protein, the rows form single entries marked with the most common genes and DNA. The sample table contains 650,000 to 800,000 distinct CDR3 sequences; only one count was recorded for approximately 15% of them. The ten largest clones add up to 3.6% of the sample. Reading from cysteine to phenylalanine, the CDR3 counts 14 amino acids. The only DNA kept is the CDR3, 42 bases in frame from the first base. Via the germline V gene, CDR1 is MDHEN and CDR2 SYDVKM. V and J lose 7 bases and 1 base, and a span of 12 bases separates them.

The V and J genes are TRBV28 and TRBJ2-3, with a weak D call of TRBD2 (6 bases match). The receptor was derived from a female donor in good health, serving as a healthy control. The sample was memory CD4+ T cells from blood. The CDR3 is CASTPGLRTDTQYF. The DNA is TGTGCCAGCACCCCGGGACTTCGCACAGATACGCAGTATTTT.